The 3 T cell receptor beta chains given below trace back to one sample, sequenced in a study of neurological immune-mediated disorders. TCRdb ran MiXCR on the 5' RACE reads and lists one entry per CDR3 protein. Here the sample spans approximately 20,000 distinct CDR3 sequences, 15% being singletons. Sequencing was performed on PBMCs. The receptors stem from a female donor with HTLV-1-associated myelopathy (HAM/TSP).

In its sample, this clonotype was seen many times. The chain combines TRBV25-1 with TRBJ2-1, with 7 bases that match TRBD1. Germline CDR1 is MGHDK and CDR2 is SYGVNS. The CDR3 consists of 15 residues. The J segment lost 5 bases and the V segment lost 4 bases, leaving 8 bases of the junction unmatched. The CDR3 coding sequence is TGTGCCAGCAGTGGCAACTGGGACAGCAACAATGAGCAGTTCTTC. Translation: CASSGNWDSNNEQFF.

By its share, this clonotype is medium-sized. The V and J genes are TRBV20-1 and TRBJ1-1, with TRBD1 as a possible D gene (6 bases). V was pared by 3 bases and J by 5 bases, with 19 bases between. The CDR3 sequence is 15 residues long. Germline CDR1 is DFQATT and CDR2 is SNEGSKA (reference sequence). The CDR3 protein is CSARDELQGRTEAFF. In DNA form, the CDR3 reads TGCAGTGCTAGGGACGAATTACAGGGTAGGACTGAAGCTTTCTTT.

This clonotype was seen many times. The chain joins TRBV15 to TRBJ2-7; possibly TRBD2 for D (5 bases). CDR3 size: 14 residues. Germline CDR1 is LNHNV and CDR2 is YYDKDF (reference sequence). The V gene lost 8 bases and the J gene lost 6 bases, with 20 bases spanning the gap. CDR3 sequence reads: CATGKADVRGEQYF. The CDR3 DNA sequence: TGTGCCACCGGCAAGGCGGACGTTCGGGGCGAGCAGTACTTC.